A selection of T cell receptor beta chains follows, all from one sample in a study of T cells in Graves' hyperthyroidism and ophthalmopathy. Each CDR3 protein is one row after TCRdb ran MiXCR on the multiplex PCR reads. Seen here are approximately 600,000 distinct CDR3 sequences, more than 20% observed once, and the top ten hold roughly a third. The sequencing input was blood. The receptors stem from a man younger than 45 with Graves' ophthalmopathy. The CDR3 runs from the conserved cysteine through the conserved F or W. Fields, in order: V gene, clone size, J gene, D gene, CDR3 DNA, CDR3 protein. D genes are given only for firm matches. Size is omitted from some rows. Given values are once, few, many or a class for expanded clones.

TRBV12-3/TRBV12-4	NA	TRBJ1-2	NA	TGTGCCAGCAGTTGGGGCTACTATGGCTACACCTTC	CASSWGYYGYTF
TRBV30	few	TRBJ1-2	NA	TGTGCCTGGAGTGTACTGAAAAGCTACACCTTC	CAWSVLKSYTF
TRBV3-1	many	TRBJ1-1	NA	TGTGCCAGCAGCCAGGCAGGGTCGGTTGGGACTGAAGCTTTCTTT	CASSQAGSVGTEAFF
TRBV28	NA	TRBJ2-7	TRBD1	TGTGCCAACGGAAAACAGGGGAACTACTACGAGCAGTACTTC	CANGKQGNYYEQYF
TRBV5-6	many	TRBJ2-1	TRBD2	TGTGCCAGCAGCTTGGGCGGGAGGTTCTATGAGCAGTTCTTC	CASSLGGRFYEQFF
TRBV20-1	NA	TRBJ2-7	NA	TGCAGTGCTAGAGACCGCTCGGGGCCTACCTACGAGCAGTACTTC	CSARDRSGPTYEQYF
TRBV4-1	few	TRBJ1-1	NA	TGCGCCAGCAGCCAAGATCGGTGGGGGTACGGGTACACTGAAGCTTTCTTT	CASSQDRWGYGYTEAFF
TRBV7-2	NA	TRBJ2-7	NA	TGTGCCAGCAGCTTCAATACTTTATTAAGCTCCTACGAGCAGTACTTC	CASSFNTLLSSYEQYF
TRBV19	few	TRBJ1-2	NA	TGTGCCAGTAGTATGGACAGCTACTATGGCTACACCTTC	CASSMDSYYGYTF
TRBV30	many	TRBJ1-1	TRBD1	TGTGCCTGGAGTGTAGCCTACAGGGGGCCCAACACTGAAGCTTTCTTT	CAWSVAYRGPNTEAFF
TRBV18	NA	TRBJ2-7	TRBD1	TGTGCCAGCTCACCACCGGGGACAGCCAAGTACGAGCAGTACTTC	CASSPPGTAKYEQYF
TRBV12-3/TRBV12-4	few	TRBJ2-3	NA	TGTGCCAGCAGTTCGGGACCCCTCGGCACAGATACGCAGTATTTT	CASSSGPLGTDTQYF
TRBV27	NA	TRBJ1-5	NA	TGTGCCAGCAGTTTCCGGGGGTCGTATAGCAATCAGCCCCAGCATTTT	CASSFRGSYSNQPQHF
TRBV6-1	NA	TRBJ1-5	NA	TGTGCCAGCAGTGAACCTTATAGAAATCAGCCCCAGCATTTT	CASSEPYRNQPQHF
TRBV28	NA	TRBJ1-3	NA	TGTGCCAGCAGTTTATACCCGCCGAACTCTGGAAACACCATATATTTT	CASSLYPPNSGNTIYF
TRBV6-1	many	TRBJ1-1	NA	TGTGCCAGCAGTCCACCGGGGCAGTGGACTGAAGCTTTCTTT	CASSPPGQWTEAFF
TRBV29-1	few	TRBJ2-7	NA	TGCAGCGTTGAAGATCGGGCAGGGAGCTACTACGAGCAGTACTTC	CSVEDRAGSYYEQYF
TRBV27	NA	TRBJ2-2	NA	TGTGCCAGCAGTCCTCGGGACTTTTCCACCGGGGAGCTGTTTTTT	CASSPRDFSTGELFF
TRBV14	NA	TRBJ1-1	NA	TGTGCCAGCAGCCAAGAAAGTTCGGGCTGGGGTGAAGCTTTCTTT	CASSQESSGWGEAFF
TRBV6-2/TRBV6-3	NA	TRBJ2-7	NA	TGTGCCAGCAGTTACGCGCCCTACGAGCAGTACTTC	CASSYAPYEQYF
TRBV27	NA	TRBJ2-5	NA	TGTGCCAGCAGTTTATCGAGAGGGGTGGGCTACCAAGAGACCCAGTACTTC	CASSLSRGVGYQETQYF
TRBV28	many	TRBJ1-4	NA	TGTGCCAGCAGTTTTTGGGCAACTAATGAAAAACTGTTTTTT	CASSFWATNEKLFF
TRBV12-3/TRBV12-4	NA	TRBJ1-1	NA	TGTGCCATCAGGGGACCGAACACTGAAGCTTTCTTT	CAIRGPNTEAFF
TRBV28	few	TRBJ2-7	NA	TGTGCCAGCAGCCCATGGAGCGGGTCTCTTTACGAGCAGTACTTC	CASSPWSGSLYEQYF
TRBV11-2	many	TRBJ2-5	NA	TGTGCCAGCAGCCTGGAGAGGCAGTCGGAGACCCAGTACTTC	CASSLERQSETQYF
TRBV28	few	TRBJ1-5	TRBD1	TGTGCCAGCAGTTTCACAGGGGACAATCAGCCCCAGCATTTT	CASSFTGDNQPQHF
TRBV27	few	TRBJ1-2	NA	TGTGCCAGCAGTCCCCTTGGTGGAGGGGGACATGGCTACACCTTC	CASSPLGGGGHGYTF
TRBV11-3	few	TRBJ2-1	TRBD1	TGTGCCAGCAGCCCCAGACAGGGGATGGAGAATGAGCAGTTCTTC	CASSPRQGMENEQFF
TRBV6-6	NA	TRBJ2-7	TRBD1	TGTGCCAGCAGTTACTCGGGGGACAGGGTTAACTACGAGCAGTACTTC	CASSYSGDRVNYEQYF
TRBV28	NA	TRBJ2-5	TRBD1	TGTGCCAGCAGTACAACCGGACAGGGAAAGACCCAGTACTTC	CASSTTGQGKTQYF
TRBV28	many	TRBJ2-5	NA	TGTGCCAGCAGTTCCTACCTAGCCCCCAAGGGAGAGACCCAGTACTTC	CASSSYLAPKGETQYF
TRBV4-1	NA	TRBJ2-7	NA	TGCGCCAGCAGCCGAGTACGGCTCAACGAGCAGTACTTC	CASSRVRLNEQYF
TRBV6-5	many	TRBJ1-2	TRBD1	TGTGCCAGCAGTTACTCGAAGGCAGGGGGGTCGCTGGATGGCTACACCTTC	CASSYSKAGGSLDGYTF
TRBV9	NA	TRBJ1-2	TRBD1	TGTGCCAGCGGCGGACAGGGGTATGGCTACACCTTC	CASGGQGYGYTF
TRBV6-2/TRBV6-3	many	TRBJ2-7	TRBD2	TGTGCCAGCAGTTACTCGAACGGGAGGGCCTACGAGCAGTACTTC	CASSYSNGRAYEQYF
TRBV10-3	few	TRBJ1-5	TRBD1	TGTGCCATCAGTGAGGGACAGGGGGATCAGCCCCAGCATTTT	CAISEGQGDQPQHF
TRBV28	few	TRBJ2-3	NA	TGTGCCAGCAGCCTGGAACTAGCTGGTGATACGCAGTATTTT	CASSLELAGDTQYF
TRBV20-1	few	TRBJ2-7	NA	TGCAGTACTCGCGACCCAGAGTCAGCCTACGAGCAGTACTTC	CSTRDPESAYEQYF
TRBV7-2	many	TRBJ2-7	TRBD1	TGTGCCAGCAGCGAACGGACAGGGTTCGAGTACGAGCAGTACTTC	CASSERTGFEYEQYF
TRBV28	many	TRBJ2-7	TRBD2	TGTGCCAGCAGTTTAAAATGGCTAGCGGGGGCCTACGAGCAGTACTTC	CASSLKWLAGAYEQYF
TRBV29-1	few	TRBJ2-7	NA	TGCAGCGCGGTACAGGGATACTACGAGCAGTACTTC	CSAVQGYYEQYF
TRBV5-5	NA	TRBJ1-2	TRBD1	TGTGCCAGCAGCGTCACCGGGACAGGGGAAGGCTATGGCTACACCTTC	CASSVTGTGEGYGYTF
TRBV10-3	NA	TRBJ1-2	NA	TGTGCCATCAGTGACCTCAGGGTGGGCTATGGCTACACCTTC	CAISDLRVGYGYTF
TRBV27	once	TRBJ2-5	NA	TGTGCCAGCAGTTTAATGAGTGGGGAGACCCAGTACTTC	CASSLMSGETQYF
TRBV6-5	NA	TRBJ2-6	NA	TGTGCCAGCAGTTACGAGCACTCTGGGGCCAACGTCCTGACTTTC	CASSYEHSGANVLTF
TRBV4-1	few	TRBJ2-2	TRBD2	TGCGCCAGCAGCCCATCTTGGGGGTCTAGCGGGCTTTCCACCGGGGAGCTGTTTTTT	CASSPSWGSSGLSTGELFF